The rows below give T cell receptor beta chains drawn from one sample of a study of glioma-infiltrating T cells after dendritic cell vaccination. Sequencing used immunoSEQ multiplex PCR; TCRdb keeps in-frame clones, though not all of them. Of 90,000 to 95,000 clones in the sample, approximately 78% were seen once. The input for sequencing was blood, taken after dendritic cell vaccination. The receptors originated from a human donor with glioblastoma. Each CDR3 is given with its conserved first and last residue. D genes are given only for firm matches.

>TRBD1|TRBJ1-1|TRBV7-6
CASSFTPPGTGGTEAFF
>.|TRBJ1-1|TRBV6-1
CASSETRAEAFF
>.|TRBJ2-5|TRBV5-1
CASSQGYEETQYF
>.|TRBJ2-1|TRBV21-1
CASSKWGDRVRNEQFF
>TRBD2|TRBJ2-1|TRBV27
CASSFSGTTYNEQFF
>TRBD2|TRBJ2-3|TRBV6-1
CASSEGLAGAQDTQYF
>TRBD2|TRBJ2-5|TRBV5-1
CASSRVGLAEETQYF
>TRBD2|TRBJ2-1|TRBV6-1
CALIAGSSSYNEQFF
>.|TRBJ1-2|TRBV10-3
CASSGAASLTNYGYTF
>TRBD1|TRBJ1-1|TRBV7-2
CASTSYAGGSNTEAFF
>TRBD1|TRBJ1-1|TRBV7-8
CASIPGTGRIVAFF
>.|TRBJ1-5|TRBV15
CATSRDRTQPQHF
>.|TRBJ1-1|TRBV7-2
CASSLRGTEAFF
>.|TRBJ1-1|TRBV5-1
CASSPGLNMNTEAFF
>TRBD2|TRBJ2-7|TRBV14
CASSQDGGLAGGRQYF
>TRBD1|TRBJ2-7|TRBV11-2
CASSPGQYSYEQYF
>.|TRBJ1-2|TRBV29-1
CSVEIPGGYGYTF
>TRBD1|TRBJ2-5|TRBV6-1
CASSEAAPRTGRITQETQYF
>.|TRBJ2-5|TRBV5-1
CASSSIGGQQETQYF
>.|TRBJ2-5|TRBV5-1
CASSMTGTRVLPETQYF
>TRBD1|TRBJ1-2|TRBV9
CASRLSGQNYGYTF
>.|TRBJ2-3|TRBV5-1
CASSREREDTQYF
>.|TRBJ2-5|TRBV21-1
CASSPQGAGGTQYF
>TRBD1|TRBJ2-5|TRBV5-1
CASSPGQTTQETQYF
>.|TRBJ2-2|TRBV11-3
CASSLGQGGGELFF
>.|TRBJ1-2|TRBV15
CATSEPDRRYGYTF
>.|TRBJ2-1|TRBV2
CASSYRGLGSSDEQFF
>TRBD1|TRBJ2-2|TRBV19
CASKLQGVNTGELFF
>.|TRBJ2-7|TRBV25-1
CASSFGGLSYEQYF
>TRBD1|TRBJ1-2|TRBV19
CASSMGQGYGYTF
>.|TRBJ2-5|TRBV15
CATSREPRETQYF
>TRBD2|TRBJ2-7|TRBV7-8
CASSSRLAGGRLEQYF
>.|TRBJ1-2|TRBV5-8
CASSLVFRVPNYGYTF
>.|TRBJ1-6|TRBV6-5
CASSGGGAGSPLHF